This TCR beta chain was identified during a study of blood T cell repertoires in COVID-19. Study details: Donors in the United States, Italy and Spain gave samples during acute or convalescent COVID-19. T cells, B-cell-depleted T cells, or PBMCs provided the cDNA or gDNA that served as material.

The V gene lost 0 bases and the J gene lost 1 base, with 11 bases spanning the gap. CDR3 size: 15 residues. Germline V gives CDR1 SGHRS, CDR2 YFSETQ. Study processing details: Amplification of reference gene primers was used by the study to estimate nucleated cell counts. TCRdb keeps only in-frame clones here, not all; method: immunoSEQ multiplex PCR. From that table come the V and J calls and clone size; the DNA was used to work out D and trimming. The sample shows around 63,000 clones, over 75% of them seen only once. This clonotype was sampled from a man aged 60 to 69 with acute or convalescent COVID-19. The specimen was peripheral blood. J is TRBJ2-7 and V is TRBV5-1; possible D gene TRBD1, 5 bases. In DNA, the CDR3 is TGCGCCAGCAGCTTGGCCGACAGCCCTTCCTACGAGCAGTACTTC. Residues: CASSLADSPSYEQYF.